The TCR beta chain described here comes from a study of glioma-infiltrating T cells after dendritic cell vaccination. Overall study results and limits: Longer survival after dendritic cell vaccination followed higher pretreatment TIL content.

The CDR3 is 13 residues long. Germline trimming cut 10 bases from V and 3 bases from J; bases unmatched to any gene: 8. From germline, CDR1 is ENHRY and CDR2 SYGVKD. Concerning this clone itself: Its antigen is not known.

None of the glioblastoma patients had an isocitrate dehydrogenase mutation. Amplification used 60 V beta primers and 13 J beta primers. The table came from immunoSEQ multiplex PCR; TCRdb's copy has only in-frame clones and leaves some out. Among about 82,000 clones listed, 80% to 90% were seen once. The sample in question was blood, obtained before dendritic cell vaccination. V is TRBV10-3 and J is TRBJ2-7; 8 bases are shared with TRBD1. The receptor was derived from a human donor with glioblastoma. CDR3 sequence reads: CATLGQESYEQYF. For the CDR3, the DNA is TGTGCCACCCTGGGACAGGAGAGCTACGAGCAGTACTTC.